This T cell receptor (beta chain) was retrieved from a study of control samples from healthy donors and cancer patients. Germline loops: CDR1 MNHEY, CDR2 SVGAGI. Trimming removed 6 bases from V and 4 bases from J, with 10 bases in between. This CDR3 comprises 13 residues. Only in-frame clones appear in the TCRdb table, and some are missing; sequencing was by immunoSEQ multiplex PCR. The data show 80,000 or so clones, with roughly 94% seen just once and 6.2% held by the top ten. This clonotype was obtained from a woman between 40 and 50 years old in good health. Sequenced input: blood. The rearrangement uses TRBV6-5 and TRBJ1-3, with D possibly TRBD1 on 5 matching bases. CDR3 in DNA: TGTGCCAGCAGCCCCAACAGGGGAAACACCATATATTTT. It codes for CASSPNRGNTIYF.